The entry below describes one TCR beta chain. This sample was included in a study of blood T cell repertoires in COVID-19. Across the whole study: Collection of acute and convalescent COVID-19 samples took place in the United States, Italy and Spain. Sample material is recorded as cDNA or gDNA derived from T cells, B-cell-depleted T cells, or PBMCs.

Germline assignment: CDR1 SGHVS and CDR2 FQNEAQ. The CDR3 covers 14 residues. V lost 0 bases and J lost 8, with 13 bases in between. In the authors' workflow: For nucleated cells, counts were estimated from reference gene primer amplification. The protocol was immunoSEQ multiplex PCR, while the TCRdb copy is restricted to in-frame clones and leaves out a portion. Clonal size and the V and J genes are those of that table, whereas D and trimming came from the DNA. The sample consists of roughly 78,000 clones, 75% to 90% of them appearing once. The sequence was obtained from a woman aged 80 or over with acute or convalescent COVID-19. The chain has TRBV7-8 and TRBJ1-2; D might be TRBD1 (6 bases). Sequenced: peripheral blood. CDR3 loop: CASSLAGAPQGYTF. CDR3 coding DNA: TGTGCCAGCAGCTTAGCGGGGGCTCCCCAAGGCTACACCTTC.